This T cell receptor (beta chain) comes out of a study of OX40 agonist ivuxolimab in advanced cancers. Across the whole study: The diagnoses of dose-escalation patients were hepatocellular carcinoma, melanoma, renal cell or head and neck cancer.

Sequenced by immunoSEQ multiplex PCR; TCRdb stores in-frame clones only, minus some. The sample lists 150,000 to 190,000 clones; approximately 94% were seen once. Germline V lookup: CDR1 MNHNY, CDR2 SVGAGI (reference sequence). Trimming cost V 5 bases and J 1 base, with 15 bases left between them. The CDR3 is 16 residues long. This chain joins TRBV6-6 and TRBJ1-5, with D perhaps TRBD1 (5 bases). The sample here was CD4+ or CD8+ T cells sorted from blood, taken in a trial of the OX40 agonist ivuxolimab. The TCR sequence derives from an adult with an advanced solid tumor such as melanoma, head and neck, liver or kidney cancer. CDR3 loop: CASSTPIRESNQPQHF. As DNA, the CDR3 is TGTGCCAGCAGTACTCCAATCAGGGAGAGCAATCAGCCCCAGCATTTT.